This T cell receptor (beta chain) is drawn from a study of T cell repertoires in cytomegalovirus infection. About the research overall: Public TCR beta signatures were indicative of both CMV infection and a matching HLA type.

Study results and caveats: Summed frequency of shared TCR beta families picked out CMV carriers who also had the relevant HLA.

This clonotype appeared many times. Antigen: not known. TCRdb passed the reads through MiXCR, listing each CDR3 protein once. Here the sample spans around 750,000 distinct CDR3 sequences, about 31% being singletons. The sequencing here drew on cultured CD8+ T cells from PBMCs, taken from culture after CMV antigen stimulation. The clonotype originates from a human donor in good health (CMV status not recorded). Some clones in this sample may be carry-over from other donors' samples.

CDR3 sequence: CASSSSGTGETEAFF. CDR3 DNA sequence: TGTGCCAGCAGCTCATCCGGGACAGGGGAGACTGAAGCTTTCTTT. This chain uses TRBV7-2 with TRBJ1-1; 10 bases agree with TRBD1. Germline V gene sequence: CDR1 SGHTA, CDR2 FQGNSA. The CDR3 is 15 amino acids. V lost 4 bases, J lost 5 bases, and 7 bases stayed unmatched.